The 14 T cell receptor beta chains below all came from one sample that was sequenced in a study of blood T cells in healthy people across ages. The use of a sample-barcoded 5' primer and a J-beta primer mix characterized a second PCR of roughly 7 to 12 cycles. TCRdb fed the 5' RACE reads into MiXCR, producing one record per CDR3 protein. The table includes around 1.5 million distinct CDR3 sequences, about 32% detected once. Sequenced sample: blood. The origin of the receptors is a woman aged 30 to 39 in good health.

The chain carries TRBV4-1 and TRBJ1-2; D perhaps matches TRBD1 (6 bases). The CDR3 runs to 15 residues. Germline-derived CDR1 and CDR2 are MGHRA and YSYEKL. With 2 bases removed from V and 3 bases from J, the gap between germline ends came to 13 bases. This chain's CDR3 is CASSQTGLGDYGYTF. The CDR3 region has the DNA TGCGCCAGCAGCCAAACAGGGCTGGGGGACTATGGCTACACCTTC.

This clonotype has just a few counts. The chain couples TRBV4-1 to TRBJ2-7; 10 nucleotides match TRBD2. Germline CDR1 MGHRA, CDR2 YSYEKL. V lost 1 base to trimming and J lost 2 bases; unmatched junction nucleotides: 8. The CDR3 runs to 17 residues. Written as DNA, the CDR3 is TGCGCCAGCAGCCAAGTTAGCGGGGGGCCCAAACCCTACGAGCAGTACTTC. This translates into CASSQVSGGPKPYEQYF.

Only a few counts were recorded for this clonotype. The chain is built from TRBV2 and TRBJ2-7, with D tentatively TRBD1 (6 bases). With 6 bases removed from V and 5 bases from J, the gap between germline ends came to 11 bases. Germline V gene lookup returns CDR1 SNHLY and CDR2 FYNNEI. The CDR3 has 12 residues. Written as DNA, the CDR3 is TGTGCCAGCAGCTGGGGGCAGAACGAGCAGTACTTC. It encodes CASSWGQNEQYF. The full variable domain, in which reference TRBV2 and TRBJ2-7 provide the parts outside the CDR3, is EPEVTQTPSHQVTQMGQEVILRCVPISNHLYFYWYRQILGQKVEFLVSFYNNEISEKSEIFDDQFSVERPDGSNFTLKIRSTKLEDSAMYFCASSWGQNEQYFGPGTRLTVT.

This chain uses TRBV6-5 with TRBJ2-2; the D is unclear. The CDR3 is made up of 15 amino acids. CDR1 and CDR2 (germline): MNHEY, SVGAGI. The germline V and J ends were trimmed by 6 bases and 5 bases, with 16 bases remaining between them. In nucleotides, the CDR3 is TGTGCCAGCAGCCGGCCTTTTGGGGTGACCGGGGAGCTGTTTTTT. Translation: CASSRPFGVTGELFF.

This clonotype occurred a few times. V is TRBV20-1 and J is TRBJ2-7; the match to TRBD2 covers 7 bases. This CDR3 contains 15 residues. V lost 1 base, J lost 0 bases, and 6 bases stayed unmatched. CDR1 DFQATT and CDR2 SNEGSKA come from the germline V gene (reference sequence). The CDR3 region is CSARAWRESSYEQYF. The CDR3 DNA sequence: TGCAGTGCTAGAGCATGGCGGGAGAGCTCCTACGAGCAGTACTTC.

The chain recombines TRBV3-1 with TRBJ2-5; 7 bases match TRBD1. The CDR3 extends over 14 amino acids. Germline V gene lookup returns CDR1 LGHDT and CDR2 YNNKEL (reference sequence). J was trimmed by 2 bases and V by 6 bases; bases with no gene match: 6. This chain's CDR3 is CASRIPGQQETQYF. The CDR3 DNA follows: TGTGCCAGCAGGATTCCGGGACAGCAAGAGACCCAGTACTTC.

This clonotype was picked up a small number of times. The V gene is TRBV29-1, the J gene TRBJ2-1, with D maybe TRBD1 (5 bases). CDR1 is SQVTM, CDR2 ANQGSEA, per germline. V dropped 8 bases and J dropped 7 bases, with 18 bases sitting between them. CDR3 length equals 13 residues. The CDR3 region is CSQKRSGLNEQFF. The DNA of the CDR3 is TGCAGCCAAAAGAGGTCAGGGTTGAATGAGCAGTTCTTC.

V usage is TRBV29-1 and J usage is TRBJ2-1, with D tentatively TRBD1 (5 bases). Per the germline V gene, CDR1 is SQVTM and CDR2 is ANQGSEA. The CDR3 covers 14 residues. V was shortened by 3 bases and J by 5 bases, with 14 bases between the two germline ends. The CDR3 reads CSVDQGDRDNEQFF. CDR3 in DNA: TGCAGCGTTGACCAGGGTGATAGGGACAATGAGCAGTTCTTC.

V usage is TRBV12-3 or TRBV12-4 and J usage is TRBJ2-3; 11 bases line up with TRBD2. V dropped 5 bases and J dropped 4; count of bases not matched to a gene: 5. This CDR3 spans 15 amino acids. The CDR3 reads CASSRTSGRADTQYF. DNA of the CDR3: TGTGCCAGCAGTAGGACTAGCGGGCGGGCAGATACGCAGTATTTT.

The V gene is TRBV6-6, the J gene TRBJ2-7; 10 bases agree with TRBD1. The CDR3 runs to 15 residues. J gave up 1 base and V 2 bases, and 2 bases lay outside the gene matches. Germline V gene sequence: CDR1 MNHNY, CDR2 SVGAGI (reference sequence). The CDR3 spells CASSYPGQGSYEQYF. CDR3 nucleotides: TGTGCCAGCAGTTACCCGGGACAGGGGTCCTACGAGCAGTACTTC.

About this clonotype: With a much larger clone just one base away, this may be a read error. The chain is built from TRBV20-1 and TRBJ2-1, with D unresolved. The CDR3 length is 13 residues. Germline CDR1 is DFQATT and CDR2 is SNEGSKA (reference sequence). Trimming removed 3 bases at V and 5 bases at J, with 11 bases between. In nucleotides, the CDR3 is TGCAGTGCTAGCCGGGCGACCGACAATGAGCAGTTCTTC. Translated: CSASRATDNEQFF.

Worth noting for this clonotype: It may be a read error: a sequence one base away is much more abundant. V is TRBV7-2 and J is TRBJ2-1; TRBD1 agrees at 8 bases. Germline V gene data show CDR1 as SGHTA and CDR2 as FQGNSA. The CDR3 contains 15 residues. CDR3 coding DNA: TGTGCCAGCAGCTCGGACAGGGCCTCCTACAGTGAGCAGTTCTTC. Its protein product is CASSSDRASYSEQFF. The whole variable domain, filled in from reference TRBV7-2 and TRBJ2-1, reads GAGVSQSPSNKVTEKGKDVELRCDPISGHTALYWYRQSLGQGLEFLIYFQGNSAPDKSGLPSDRFSAERTGGSVSTLTIQRTQQEDSAVYLCASSSDRASYSEQFFGPGTRLTVL.

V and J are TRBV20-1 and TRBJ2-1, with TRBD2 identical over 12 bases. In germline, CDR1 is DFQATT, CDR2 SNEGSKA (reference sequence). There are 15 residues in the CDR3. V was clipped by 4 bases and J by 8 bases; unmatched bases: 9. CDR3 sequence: CSATLAGGLRDEQFF. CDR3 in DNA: TGCAGTGCTACCCTAGCGGGGGGGTTGCGCGATGAGCAGTTCTTC.

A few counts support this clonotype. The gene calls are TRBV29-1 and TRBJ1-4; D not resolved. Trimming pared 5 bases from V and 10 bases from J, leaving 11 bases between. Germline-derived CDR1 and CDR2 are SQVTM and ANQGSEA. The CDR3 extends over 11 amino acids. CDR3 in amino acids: CSVQLGRKLFF. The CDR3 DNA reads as TGCAGCGTTCAGTTAGGGAGAAAACTGTTTTTT.